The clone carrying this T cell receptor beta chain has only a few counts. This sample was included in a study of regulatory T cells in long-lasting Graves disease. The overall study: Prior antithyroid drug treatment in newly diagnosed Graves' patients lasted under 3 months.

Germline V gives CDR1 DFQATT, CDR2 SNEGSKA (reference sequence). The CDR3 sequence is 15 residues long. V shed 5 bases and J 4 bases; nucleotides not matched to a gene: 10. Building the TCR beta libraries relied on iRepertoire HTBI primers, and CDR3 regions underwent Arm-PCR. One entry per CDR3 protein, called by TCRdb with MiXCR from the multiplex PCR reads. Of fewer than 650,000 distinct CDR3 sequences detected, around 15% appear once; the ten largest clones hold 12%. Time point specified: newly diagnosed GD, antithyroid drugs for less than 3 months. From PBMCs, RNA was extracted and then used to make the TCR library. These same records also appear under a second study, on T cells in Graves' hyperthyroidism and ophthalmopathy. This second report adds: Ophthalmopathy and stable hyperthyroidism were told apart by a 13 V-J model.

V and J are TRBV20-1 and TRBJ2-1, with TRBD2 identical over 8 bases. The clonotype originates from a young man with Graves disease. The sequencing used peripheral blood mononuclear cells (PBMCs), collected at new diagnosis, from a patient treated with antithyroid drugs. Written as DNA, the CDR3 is TGCAGTGCTGAGAGCGGGAGCGCTAGTTACAATGAGCAGTTCTTC. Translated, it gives CSAESGSASYNEQFF.